A single T cell receptor beta chain is shown here with its context. The target antigen is unknown. TCRdb's copy holds only in-frame clones and misses some; the assay was immunoSEQ multiplex PCR. The sample consists of 25,000 to 35,000 clones, over 55% of them appearing once. CDR3 size: 11 residues. V was clipped by 2 bases and J by 8 bases, with 7 bases between them. The V gene's germline CDR1 is SEHNR and CDR2 FQNEAQ (reference sequence). The data are from a study of PD-1 blockade in classical Hodgkin lymphoma. Notes on the study in general: Before treatment, complete responders showed about the same diversity as newly diagnosed patients. Diminished baseline TCR diversity has been reported in newly diagnosed patients relative to healthy donors.

Patients all relapsed after autologous stem cell transplantation, and there was variation in brentuximab vedotin exposure. V gene TRBV7-9 combines with J gene TRBJ2-7; D not certain. The sequencing used peripheral blood mononuclear cells (PBMCs), collected before the second cycle of nivolumab. This receptor was identified in a human donor with classical Hodgkin lymphoma. The CDR3 spells CASSLQDKQYF. The CDR3 DNA reads as TGTGCCAGCAGCTTACAGGATAAGCAGTACTTC. Combining the CDR3 with reference TRBV7-9 and TRBJ2-7 gives the whole variable domain DTGVSQNPRHKITKRGQNVTFRCDPISEHNRLYWYRQTLGQGPEFLTYFQNEAQLEKSRLLSDRFSAERPKGSFSTLEIQRTEQGDSAMYLCASSLQDKQYFGPGTRLTVT.